This entry describes one T cell receptor beta chain. The antigen is not known. Naive CD8+ T cells were CD45RO-CCR7+CD27+CD95-. The source of the sample is a study of CXCR3-negative and CXCR3-positive naive CD8 T cells. General study findings and limits: Once cells were cryopreserved, CXCR3 expression went down partly, and most assays used fresh PBMCs. In CXCR3-positive naive cells, the TRB CDR3s were more hydrophobic than in CXCR3-negative naive cells. Both naive subsets had comparably high diversity; memory CD8+ cells much lower.

Each TRB cDNA library was prepared by 5' RACE (with UMI labels). For each CDR3 protein, TCRdb gives one entry from its re-call of the 5' RACE reads, without DNA. Its table lists some 150,000 distinct CDR3 sequences. Sequencing was carried out using naive CXCR3+ CD8+ T cells from blood. Subset noted: CD45RO-CCR7+CD27+CD95- naive CD8+ T cells expressing CXCR3 (TNR3+). The TCR sequence derives from a human donor in good health. Some clones in this sample may be carry-over from other donors' samples.

This CDR3 is CSSADLASGRIGIQYF. J is TRBJ2-4 and V is TRBV29-1; TCRdb's D call of TRBD2 is untestable without DNA. CDR1 and CDR2 (germline): SQVTM, ANQGSEA. The CDR3 is 16 amino acids. The whole variable domain, remainder taken from reference TRBV29-1 and TRBJ2-4, is SAVISQKPSRDICQRGTSLTIQCQVDSQVTMMFWYRQQPGQSLTLIATANQGSEATYESGFVIDKFPISRPNLTFSTLTVSNMSPEDSSIYLCSSADLASGRIGIQYFGAGTRLSVL.